This T cell receptor (beta chain) was captured by sequencing in a study of response to subunit inactivated influenza vaccine. Overall study results and limits: Each seasonal flu vaccination may recruit only limited new T cells, authors suggested.

This clonotype was counted only a few times. No antigen is known for it. Trimming left V 4 bases short and J 4 bases short, with 11 bases between. Germline lookup yields CDR1 SEHNR and CDR2 FQNEAQ (reference sequence). This CDR3 comprises 14 residues. One entry per CDR3 protein results from TCRdb running MiXCR on the RT-PCR reads. The sample shows over 750,000 distinct CDR3 sequences, around 20% of them seen only once. The receptor was isolated from a man aged 50-60 years who received an inactivated influenza vaccine. The sample here was PBMCs from blood, taken around 5 days after vaccination. The V gene is TRBV7-9, the J gene TRBJ1-5; D is unresolved. Here the CDR3 reads CASSSRDGNQPQHF. DNA for the CDR3: TGTGCCAGCAGCTCCCGAGACGGAAATCAGCCCCAGCATTTT.